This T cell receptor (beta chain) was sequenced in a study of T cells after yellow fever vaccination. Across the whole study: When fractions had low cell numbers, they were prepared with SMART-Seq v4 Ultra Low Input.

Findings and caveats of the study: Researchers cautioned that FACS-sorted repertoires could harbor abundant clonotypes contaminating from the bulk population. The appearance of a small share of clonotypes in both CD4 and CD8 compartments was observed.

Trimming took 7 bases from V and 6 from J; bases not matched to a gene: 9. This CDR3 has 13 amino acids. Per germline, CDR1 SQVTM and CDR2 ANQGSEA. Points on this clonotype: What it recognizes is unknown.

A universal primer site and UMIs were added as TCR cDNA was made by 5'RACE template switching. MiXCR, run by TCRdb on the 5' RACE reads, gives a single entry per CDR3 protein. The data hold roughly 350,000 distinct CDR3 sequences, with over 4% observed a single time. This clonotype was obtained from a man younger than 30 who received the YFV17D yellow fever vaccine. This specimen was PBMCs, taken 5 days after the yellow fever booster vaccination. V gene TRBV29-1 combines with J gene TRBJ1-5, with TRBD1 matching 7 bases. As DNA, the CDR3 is TGCAGCGCCCGACAGGGAGGCGGTCAGCCCCAGCATTTT. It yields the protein CSARQGGGQPQHF.